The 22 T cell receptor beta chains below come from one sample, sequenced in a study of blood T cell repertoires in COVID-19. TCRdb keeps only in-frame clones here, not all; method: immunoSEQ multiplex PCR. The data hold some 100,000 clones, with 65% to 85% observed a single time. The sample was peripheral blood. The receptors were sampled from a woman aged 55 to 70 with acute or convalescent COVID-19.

CDR3 in amino acids: CAWDQERMNTEAFF. The CDR3 DNA is TGTGCCTGGGATCAGGAAAGAATGAACACTGAAGCTTTCTTT. The chain has TRBV30 and TRBJ1-1; D gene uncertain. The CDR3 runs to 14 residues. The germline V and J ends were trimmed by 5 bases and 0 bases, with 13 bases remaining between them. Germline values: CDR1 GTSNPN, CDR2 SVGIG (reference sequence).

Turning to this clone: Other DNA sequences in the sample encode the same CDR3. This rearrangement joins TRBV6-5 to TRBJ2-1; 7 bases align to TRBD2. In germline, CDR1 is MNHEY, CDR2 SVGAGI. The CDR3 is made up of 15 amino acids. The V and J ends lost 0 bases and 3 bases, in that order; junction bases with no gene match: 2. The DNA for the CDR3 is TGTGCCAGCAGTTACTCCGGCGGGAGCTACAATGAGCAGTTCTTC. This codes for CASSYSGGSYNEQFF.

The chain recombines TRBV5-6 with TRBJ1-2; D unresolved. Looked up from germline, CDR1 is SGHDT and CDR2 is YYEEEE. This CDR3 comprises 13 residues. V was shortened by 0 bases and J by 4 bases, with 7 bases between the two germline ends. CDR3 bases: TGTGCCAGCAGCTTGGCAGGATCCTATGGCTACACCTTC. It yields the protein CASSLAGSYGYTF.

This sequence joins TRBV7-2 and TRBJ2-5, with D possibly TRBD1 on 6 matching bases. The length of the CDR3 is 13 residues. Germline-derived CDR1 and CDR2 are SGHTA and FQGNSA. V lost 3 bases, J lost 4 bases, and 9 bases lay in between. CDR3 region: CASSFTGLETQYF. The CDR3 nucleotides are TGTGCCAGCAGCTTCACAGGGCTAGAGACCCAGTACTTC.

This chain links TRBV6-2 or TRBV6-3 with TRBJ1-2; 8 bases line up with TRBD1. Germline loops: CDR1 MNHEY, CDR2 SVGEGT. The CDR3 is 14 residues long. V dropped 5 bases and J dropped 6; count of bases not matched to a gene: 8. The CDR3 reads CASSRTGNVNGYTF. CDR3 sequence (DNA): TGTGCCAGCAGTCGGACAGGGAATGTGAATGGCTACACCTTC.

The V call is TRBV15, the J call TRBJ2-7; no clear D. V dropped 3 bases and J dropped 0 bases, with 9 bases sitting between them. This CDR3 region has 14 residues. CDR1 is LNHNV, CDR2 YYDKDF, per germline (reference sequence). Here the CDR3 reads CATSRQISSYEQYF. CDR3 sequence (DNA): TGTGCCACCAGCAGGCAGATCAGCTCCTACGAGCAGTACTTC.

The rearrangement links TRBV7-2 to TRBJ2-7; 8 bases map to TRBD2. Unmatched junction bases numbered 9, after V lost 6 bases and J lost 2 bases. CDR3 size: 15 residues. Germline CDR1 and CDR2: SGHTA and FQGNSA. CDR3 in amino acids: CASSQKAGDTYEQYF. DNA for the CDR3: TGTGCCAGCAGTCAAAAAGCGGGGGACACCTACGAGCAGTACTTC.

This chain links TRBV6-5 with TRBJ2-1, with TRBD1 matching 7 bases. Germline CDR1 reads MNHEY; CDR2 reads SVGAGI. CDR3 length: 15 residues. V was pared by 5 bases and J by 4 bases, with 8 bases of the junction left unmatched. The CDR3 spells CASSPGQDNYNEQFF. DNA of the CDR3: TGTGCCAGCAGTCCTGGACAGGACAATTACAATGAGCAGTTCTTC.

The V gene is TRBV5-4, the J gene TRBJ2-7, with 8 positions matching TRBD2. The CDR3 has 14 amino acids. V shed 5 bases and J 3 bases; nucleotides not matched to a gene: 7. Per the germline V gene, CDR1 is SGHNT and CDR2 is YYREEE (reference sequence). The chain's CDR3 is CASSQAGVFYEQYF. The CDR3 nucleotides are TGTGCCAGCAGTCAAGCGGGGGTCTTCTACGAGCAGTACTTC.

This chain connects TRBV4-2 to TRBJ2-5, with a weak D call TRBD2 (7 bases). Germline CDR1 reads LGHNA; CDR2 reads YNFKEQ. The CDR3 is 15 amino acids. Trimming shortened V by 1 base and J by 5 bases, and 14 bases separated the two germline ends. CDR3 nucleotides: TGTGCCAGCAGCCAAGTCTCCGGGGGGCGGGAGACCCAGTACTTC. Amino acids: CASSQVSGGRETQYF.

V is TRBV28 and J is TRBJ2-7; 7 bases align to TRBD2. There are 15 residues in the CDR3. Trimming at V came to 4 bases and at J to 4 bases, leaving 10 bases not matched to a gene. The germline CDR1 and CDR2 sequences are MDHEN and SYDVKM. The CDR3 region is CASSSPSGANYEQYF. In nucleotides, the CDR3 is TGTGCCAGCAGTTCCCCAAGCGGGGCCAATTACGAGCAGTACTTC.

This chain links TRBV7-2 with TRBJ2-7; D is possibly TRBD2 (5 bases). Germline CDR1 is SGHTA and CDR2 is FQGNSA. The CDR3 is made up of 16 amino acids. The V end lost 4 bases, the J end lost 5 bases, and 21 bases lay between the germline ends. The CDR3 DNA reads TGTGCCAGCAGCTCCCGTGACTGGAGGACGAGAAACGAGCAGTACTTC. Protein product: CASSSRDWRTRNEQYF.

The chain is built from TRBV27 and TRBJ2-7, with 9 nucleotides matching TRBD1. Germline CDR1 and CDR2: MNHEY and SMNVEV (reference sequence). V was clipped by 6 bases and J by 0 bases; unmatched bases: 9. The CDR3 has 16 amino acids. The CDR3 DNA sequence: TGTGCCAGCAGGAACTTATACAGGGGGCCCTCCTACGAGCAGTACTTC. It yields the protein CASRNLYRGPSYEQYF.

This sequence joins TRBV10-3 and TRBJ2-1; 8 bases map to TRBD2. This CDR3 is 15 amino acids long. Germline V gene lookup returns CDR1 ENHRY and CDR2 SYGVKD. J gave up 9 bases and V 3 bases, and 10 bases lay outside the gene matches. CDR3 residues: CAISEGQAGVGEQFF. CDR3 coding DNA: TGTGCCATCAGTGAAGGCCAAGCGGGGGTGGGTGAGCAGTTCTTC.

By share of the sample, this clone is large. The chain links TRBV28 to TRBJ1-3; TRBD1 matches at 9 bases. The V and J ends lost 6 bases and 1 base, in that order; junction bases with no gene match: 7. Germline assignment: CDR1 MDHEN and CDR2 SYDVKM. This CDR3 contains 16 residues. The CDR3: CASRWDRAGSGNTIYF. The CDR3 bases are TGTGCCAGCAGGTGGGACAGGGCAGGATCTGGAAACACCATATATTTT.

The chain's CDR3 is CASSGVRGSPLHF. The CDR3 region has the DNA TGTGCCAGTAGTGGGGTCCGGGGATCACCCCTCCACTTT. This sequence joins TRBV19 and TRBJ1-6; D uncertain. Germline values: CDR1 LNHDA, CDR2 SQIVND (reference sequence). The length of the CDR3 is 13 residues. Trimming took 5 bases from V and 10 from J, leaving 12 bases between them.

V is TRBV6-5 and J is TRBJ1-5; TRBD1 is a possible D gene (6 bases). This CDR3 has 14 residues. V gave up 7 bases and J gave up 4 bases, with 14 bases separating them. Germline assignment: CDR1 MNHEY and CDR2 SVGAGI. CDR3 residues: CASTPGAFNQPQHF. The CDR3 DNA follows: TGTGCCAGCACACCAGGGGCGTTTAATCAGCCCCAGCATTTT.

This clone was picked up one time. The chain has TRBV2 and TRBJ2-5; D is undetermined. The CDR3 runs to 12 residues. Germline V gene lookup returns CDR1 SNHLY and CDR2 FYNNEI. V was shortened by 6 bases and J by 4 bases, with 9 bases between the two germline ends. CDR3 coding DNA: TGTGCCAGCAGGTACACGGGAGAGACCCAGTACTTC. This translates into CASRYTGETQYF.

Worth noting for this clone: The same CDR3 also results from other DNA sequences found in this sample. DNA of the CDR3: TGTGCCAGCAGTTTGGGAGGTAACTATGGCTACACCTTC. Amino acid sequence: CASSLGGNYGYTF. V is TRBV28 and J is TRBJ1-2; D is ambiguous. Germline CDR1 reads MDHEN; CDR2 reads SYDVKM. The CDR3 length is 13 residues. V was clipped by 3 bases and J by 1 base, with 6 bases between them.

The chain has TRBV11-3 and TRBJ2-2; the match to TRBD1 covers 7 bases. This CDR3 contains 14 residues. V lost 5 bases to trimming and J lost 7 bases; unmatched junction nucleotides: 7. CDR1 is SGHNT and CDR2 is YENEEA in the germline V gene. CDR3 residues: CASSQRQGLGELFF. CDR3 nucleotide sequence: TGTGCCAGCAGCCAACGACAGGGCCTCGGGGAGCTGTTTTTT.

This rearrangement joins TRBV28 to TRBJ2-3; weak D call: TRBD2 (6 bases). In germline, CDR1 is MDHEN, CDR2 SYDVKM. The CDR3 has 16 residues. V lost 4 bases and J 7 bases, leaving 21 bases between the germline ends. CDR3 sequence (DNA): TGTGCCAGCAGTTCGGGACTTACCAGCTTAACCAATACGCAGTATTTT. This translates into CASSSGLTSLTNTQYF.

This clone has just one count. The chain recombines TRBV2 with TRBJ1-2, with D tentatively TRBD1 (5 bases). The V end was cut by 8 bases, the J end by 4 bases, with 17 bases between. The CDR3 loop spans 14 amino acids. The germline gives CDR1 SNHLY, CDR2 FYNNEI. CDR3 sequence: CASGKGPLSYGYTF. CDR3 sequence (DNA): TGTGCCAGCGGGAAGGGGCCACTAAGCTATGGCTACACCTTC.